This TCR beta chain is from a study of human T cells and chemical hapten exposure. Study context: Diphenylcyclopropenone was administered weekly to the scalp of patients throughout the approximately 24-week study. Across samples, TCR yields varied, mostly owing to small differences in pooled library volumes.

TCRdb re-analysed the RACE reads in MiXCR, keeping a single row per CDR3 protein. The sample lists some 330,000 distinct CDR3 sequences, 5.5% occurring once. Germline V gene lookup returns CDR1 KGHDR and CDR2 SFDVKD. The CDR3 runs to 15 residues. V was cut by 2 bases and J by 5 bases, with 11 bases left in between. Time point in this sample: pre-sensitization, week 0. The treatment was: therapeutic diphenylcyclopropenone sensitization with weekly scalp DPC. Alopecia patients between 18 and 70 years old and suitable for DPC were used as donors. Study conclusions and caveats: The study found expanded TCRs formed significantly more large CDR3 similarity clusters than controls.

On this clonotype: As yet, its antigen is unknown.

The source of this sequence is a woman under 30 with alopecia areata. Some clones in this sample may be carry-over from other donors' samples. Material: whole blood, obtained in connection with sensitization to the hapten diphenylcyclopropenone (DPC). The chain is built from TRBV24-1 and TRBJ2-2; D remains unclear. The CDR3 DNA sequence: TGTGCCACCAGTGATTCAAGGTTTAGGACCGGGGAGCTGTTTTTT. Protein product: CATSDSRFRTGELFF.